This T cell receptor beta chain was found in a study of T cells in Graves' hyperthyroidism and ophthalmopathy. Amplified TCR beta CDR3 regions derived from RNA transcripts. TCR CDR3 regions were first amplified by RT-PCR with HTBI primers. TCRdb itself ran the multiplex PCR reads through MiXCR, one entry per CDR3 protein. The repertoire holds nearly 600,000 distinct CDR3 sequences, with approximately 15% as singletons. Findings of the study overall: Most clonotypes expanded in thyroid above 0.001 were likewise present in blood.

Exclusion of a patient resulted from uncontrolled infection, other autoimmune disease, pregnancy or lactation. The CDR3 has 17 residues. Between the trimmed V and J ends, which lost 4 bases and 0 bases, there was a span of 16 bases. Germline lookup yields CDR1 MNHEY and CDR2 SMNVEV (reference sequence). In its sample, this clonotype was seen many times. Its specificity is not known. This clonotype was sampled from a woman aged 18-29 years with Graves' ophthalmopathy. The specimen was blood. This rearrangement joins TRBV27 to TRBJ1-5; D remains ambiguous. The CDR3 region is CASSSPPRGLSNQPQHF. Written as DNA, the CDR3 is TGTGCCAGCAGTTCACCCCCTAGAGGCCTTAGCAATCAGCCCCAGCATTTT.